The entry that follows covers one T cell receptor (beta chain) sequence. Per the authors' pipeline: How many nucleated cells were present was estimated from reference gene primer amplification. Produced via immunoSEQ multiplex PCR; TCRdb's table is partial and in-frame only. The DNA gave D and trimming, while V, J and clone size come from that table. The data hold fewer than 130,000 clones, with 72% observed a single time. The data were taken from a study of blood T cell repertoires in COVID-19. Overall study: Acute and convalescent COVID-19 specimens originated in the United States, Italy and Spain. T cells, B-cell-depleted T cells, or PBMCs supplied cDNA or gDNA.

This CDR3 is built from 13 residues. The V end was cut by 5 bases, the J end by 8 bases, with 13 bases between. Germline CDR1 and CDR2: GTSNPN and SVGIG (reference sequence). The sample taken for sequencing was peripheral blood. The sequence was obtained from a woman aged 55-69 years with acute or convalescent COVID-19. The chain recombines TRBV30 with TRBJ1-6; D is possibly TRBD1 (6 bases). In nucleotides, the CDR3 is TGTGCCTGGGACACTACAGGGTATTCACCCCTCCACTTT. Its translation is CAWDTTGYSPLHF.